One T cell receptor beta chain is described in this entry. The antigen remains unidentified. TCRdb processed the reads anew with MiXCR; each CDR3 protein has one entry. The sample consists of some 560,000 distinct CDR3 sequences, almost 40% of them appearing once. The entry originates in a study of T cell repertoires in cytomegalovirus infection. Study-wide results and caveats: There were HLA-C-restricted CMV-specific TCR beta clonotypes dominating the ex vivo response. Summed frequency of shared TCR beta families picked out CMV carriers who also had the relevant HLA.

The CDR3 runs to 14 residues. Germline CDR1 is MNHGY and CDR2 is SAAAGT. V was clipped by 5 bases and J by 5 bases; unmatched bases: 9. The V call is TRBV6-8, the J call TRBJ2-7; TRBD1 agrees at 7 bases. Sequences were derived from cultured PBMCs, sampled from culture after CMV antigen stimulation. The sequence was collected from a human donor in good health (CMV status not recorded). Some clones in this sample may be carry-over from other donors' samples. The CDR3 region is CASSSRQGTHEQYF. The CDR3 DNA follows: TGTGCCAGCAGTAGTAGACAGGGCACCCACGAGCAGTACTTC.